The 10 T cell receptor beta chains reported below all come from one sample, sequenced in a study of T cell changes during pregnancy in multiple sclerosis (dated by TCRdb to the late 2010s). Library creation used the immunoSEQ multiplex PCR assay. TCRdb mirrors the immuneACCESS table, restricted to in-frame sequences. Some clones are absent from its copies; in checked studies, under half trace to an unresolved V gene, and the reason for the others is unknown. In all, the sample holds 35,000 to 45,000 clones, and roughly 90% of those were seen once. 0.75% to 0.95% of the sample lies in the top ten. Sample: CD4+ T cells from peripheral blood mononuclear cells, taken after pregnancy. These receptor sequences come from a female donor in good health, enrolled as a control in a pregnancy study.

The chain links TRBV23-1 to TRBJ2-7; TRBD2 aligns across 11 bases. TRBV23-1 is an ORF, with its function uncertain. The CDR3 contains 16 residues. The V gene end was trimmed by 11 bases and the J gene end by 5 bases; junction bases not matched to a gene: 17. Here the CDR3 reads CASHHWTSGYRHEQYF. CDR3 in DNA: TGCGCCTCTCATCACTGGACTAGCGGGTACCGTCACGAGCAGTACTTC.

This rearrangement joins TRBV7-2 to TRBJ2-7; D might be TRBD2 (6 bases). CDR1 is SGHTA and CDR2 is FQGNSA in the germline V gene. With 5 bases removed from V and 1 base from J, the gap between germline ends came to 18 bases. The CDR3 covers 16 residues. CDR3 region: CASSRSAGSGSYEQYF. CDR3 sequence (DNA): TGTGCCAGCAGCCGAAGTGCGGGGTCCGGTTCCTACGAGCAGTACTTC.

The rearrangement uses TRBV18 and TRBJ1-6; no definite D call. Germline CDR1 is KGHSH and CDR2 is LQKENI. Trimming stripped 5 bases from V and 10 bases from J, with 12 bases between. The CDR3 extends over 13 amino acids. The CDR3 protein is CASSGAETSPLHF. CDR3 DNA sequence: TGTGCCAGCTCAGGTGCGGAAACGTCACCCCTCCACTTT. Complete variable domain (other parts from reference TRBV18 and TRBJ1-6): NAGVMQNPRHLVRRRGQEARLRCSPMKGHSHVYWYRQLPEEGLKFMVYLQKENIIDESGMPKERFSAEFPKEGPSILRIQQVVRGDSAAYFCASSGAETSPLHFGNGTRLTVT.

V is TRBV18 and J is TRBJ1-1, with D perhaps matching TRBD1 (5 bases). Deletions cut 3 bases from V and 7 bases from J, with 15 bases between. Germline CDR1 KGHSH, CDR2 LQKENI. The CDR3 sequence is 14 residues long. CDR3 DNA sequence: TGTGCCAGCTCACCCACGCAGGGCAAGGGTGAAGCTTTCTTT. As protein: CASSPTQGKGEAFF. The entire variable domain, with the rest obtained from reference TRBV18 and TRBJ1-1, is as follows: NAGVMQNPRHLVRRRGQEARLRCSPMKGHSHVYWYRQLPEEGLKFMVYLQKENIIDESGMPKERFSAEFPKEGPSILRIQQVVRGDSAAYFCASSPTQGKGEAFFGQGTRLTVV.

The gene calls are TRBV5-1 and TRBJ2-7; perhaps TRBD1 as D (5 bases). Germline CDR1 is SGHRS and CDR2 is YFSETQ. Trimming removed 0 bases at V and 7 bases at J, with 11 bases between. The CDR3 consists of 13 residues. CDR3 sequence reads: CASSLEAGQEQYF. CDR3 nucleotide sequence: TGCGCCAGCAGCTTGGAGGCAGGGCAAGAGCAGTACTTC.

The chain combines TRBV28 with TRBJ2-3; 9 bases align to TRBD2. The CDR3 is made up of 17 amino acids. The J segment lost 0 bases and the V segment lost 6 bases, leaving 10 bases of the junction unmatched. Germline CDR1 is MDHEN and CDR2 is SYDVKM. CDR3 sequence: CASSDILAGPSTDTQYF. CDR3 nucleotides: TGTGCCAGCAGCGACATACTAGCGGGCCCCAGCACAGATACGCAGTATTTT. Full variable domain (rest looked up from reference TRBV28 and TRBJ2-3): DVKVTQSSRYLVKRTGEKVFLECVQDMDHENMFWYRQDPGLGLRLIYFSYDVKMKEKGDIPEGYSVSREKKERFSLILESASTNQTSMYLCASSDILAGPSTDTQYFGPGTRLTVL.

The chain joins TRBV29-1 to TRBJ2-5, with 8 bases identical to TRBD2. This CDR3 has 13 residues. CDR1 is SQVTM, CDR2 ANQGSEA, per germline. V lost 2 bases to trimming and J lost 7 bases; unmatched junction nucleotides: 6. The CDR3 nucleotides read TGCAGCGTTGAACGTAGCGGGACGGCGACCCAGTACTTC. It yields the protein CSVERSGTATQYF.

The chain links TRBV7-8 to TRBJ2-1; D gene ambiguous. The germline CDR1 and CDR2 sequences are SGHVS and FQNEAQ. CDR3 size: 17 residues. With 3 bases removed from V and 0 bases from J, the gap between germline ends came to 15 bases. CDR3 in amino acids: CASSFKAVGYSYNEQFF. The CDR3 DNA reads as TGTGCCAGCAGCTTTAAGGCCGTCGGGTACTCCTACAATGAGCAGTTCTTC.

The chain uses TRBV30 and TRBJ1-2; TRBD1 might be the D (5 bases). The germline V gene has CDR1 GTSNPN and CDR2 SVGIG (reference sequence). V was trimmed by 1 base and J by 8 bases, leaving 11 bases between them. This CDR3 region has 12 residues. CDR3 sequence reads: CAWSGLKGGYTF. Here the CDR3 DNA reads TGTGCCTGGAGTGGGCTCAAGGGGGGCTACACCTTC. The whole variable domain, filled in from reference TRBV30 and TRBJ1-2, reads SQTIHQWPATLVQPVGSPLSLECTVEGTSNPNLYWYRQAAGRGLQLLFYSVGIGQISSEVPQNLSASRPQDRQFILSSKKLLLSDSGFYLCAWSGLKGGYTFGSGTRLTVV.

This clone has only a few counts. This chain connects TRBV29-1 to TRBJ1-2; 9 nucleotides match TRBD1. Germline CDR1 reads SQVTM; CDR2 reads ANQGSEA. CDR3 length: 11 amino acids. V shed 7 bases, J shed 7 bases, and the junction held 4 bases outside the gene matches. The DNA of the CDR3 is TGCAGCGCGGGACAGGGTGGTGGCTACACCTTC. Its translation: CSAGQGGGYTF.